This entry features one T cell receptor beta chain sequence. Its antigen is undetermined. Trimming removed 8 bases at V and 2 bases at J, with 18 bases between. The CDR3 length is 16 residues. Germline-derived CDR1 and CDR2 are KGHSH and LQKENI. The sample belongs to a study of vaccination effects on CD4 cells after COVID-19. Study summary: All participants had two doses of either the BNT162b2 or mRNA-1273 vaccine.

TCRdb's copy holds only in-frame clones and misses some; the assay was immunoSEQ multiplex PCR. Among about 65,000 clones listed, 76% were seen once. Within the ViraFEST assay, antigen-specific CD4+ T cells underwent expansion with viral peptide pools prior to sequencing. The culture ran for approximately 11 days before CD4+ T cells were isolated. Among the vaccine recipients, none had a prior SARS-CoV-2 infection, and nucleocapsid antibodies were negative. On days 3 and 7, fresh IL-2 medium replaced half the medium. Findings and limits, study-wide: After vaccination of healthy people, only 1 of 255 vaccine-induced clones cross-reacted with common cold coronaviruses. Convalescent patients in the study were few, and early post-infection timepoints were absent.

This clonotype was obtained from a human donor who received a COVID-19 vaccine. V and J are TRBV18 and TRBJ2-2; TRBD2 is a possible D gene (5 bases). Sequenced material: CD4+ T cells from PBMCs cultured with HCoV-NL63 spike peptides, taken before COVID-19 vaccination. The chain's CDR3 is CASPKSEGLNTGELFF. Written as DNA, the CDR3 is TGTGCCAGCCCAAAGTCTGAAGGACTCAACACCGGGGAGCTGTTTTTT.